The rows below give T cell receptor beta chains drawn from one sample of a study of cytomegalovirus exposure and HLA in healthy donors. TCRdb's table, derived via immunoSEQ multiplex PCR, lists solely in-frame clones and lacks some. The sample holds 100,000 to 150,000 clones, roughly four fifths seen once. Material: PBMCs. The source is a woman in her thirties or forties in good health and CMV-seropositive. Each CDR3 is given with its conserved first and last residue. D genes are given only for firm matches. Clone size appears in some rows only: once, few, many, or a class for an expanded clone.

>TRBJ2-2|.|TRBV9|.
CASSDPKHARGTGELFF
TGTGCCAGCAGCGACCCTAAACACGCCCGGGGGACCGGGGAGCTGTTTTTT
>TRBJ2-1|.|TRBV18|.
CASSPFSTSDHNEQFF
TGTGCCAGCTCACCTTTTTCCACTTCTGATCACAATGAGCAGTTCTTC
>TRBJ2-3|.|TRBV19|TRBD1
CASSIQGQSTDTQYF
TGTGCCAGTAGCATACAGGGGCAGAGCACAGATACGCAGTATTTT
>TRBJ1-5|.|TRBV15|TRBD1
CATSKGQGQGPQHF
TGTGCCACCAGCAAAGGACAGGGTCAGGGGCCCCAGCATTTT
>TRBJ2-3|few|TRBV7-2|.
CASSQRLGEADTQYF
TGTGCCAGCAGCCAACGACTAGGCGAGGCAGATACGCAGTATTTT
>TRBJ1-2|.|TRBV5-1|.
CASSRDYYGYTF
TGCGCCAGCAGCCGTGACTACTATGGCTACACCTTC
>TRBJ2-5|.|TRBV2|.
CASPITGYQETQYF
TGTGCCAGCCCAATTACAGGGTACCAAGAGACCCAGTACTTC
>TRBJ2-7|once|TRBV5-6|TRBD1
CASSLEGQTYEQYF
TGTGCCAGCAGCTTGGAGGGACAGACCTACGAGCAGTACTTC
>TRBJ2-5|once|TRBV5-4|.
CASSLEAGGVTQYF
TGTGCCAGCAGCTTGGAAGCCGGAGGCGTGACCCAGTACTTC
>TRBJ2-3|.|TRBV6-6|TRBD2
CASSLGLAGNTDTQYF
TGTGCCAGCAGCCTTGGACTAGCGGGGAACACAGATACGCAGTATTTT
>TRBJ1-2|.|TRBV7-9|.
CSSSKEQFNYGYTF
TGTTCCAGCAGCAAAGAACAGTTCAACTATGGCTACACCTTC
>TRBJ2-7|.|TRBV9|.
CASSVGSFAGSEQYF
TGTGCCAGCAGCGTAGGTTCCTTTGCGGGGTCCGAGCAGTACTTC
>TRBJ2-4|few|TRBV28|.
CASSRRAKLLAKNIQYF
TGTGCCAGCAGTCGGAGGGCCAAACTCCTAGCCAAAAACATTCAGTACTTC
>TRBJ1-6|.|TRBV4-2|.
CASSQEPKFSWDWSPLHF
TGTGCCAGCAGCCAAGAACCTAAGTTTTCCTGGGACTGGTCACCCCTCCACTTT
>TRBJ2-1|.|TRBV7-9|.
CASSLSVSYNEQFF
TGTGCCAGCAGCCTCAGTGTCTCCTACAATGAGCAGTTCTTC
>TRBJ2-1|.|TRBV9|TRBD1
CASSQSGTGGDEQFF
TGTGCCAGCAGTCAATCCGGGACAGGGGGCGATGAGCAGTTCTTC
>TRBJ1-2|.|TRBV11-2|.
CASSSSDTRHYGYTF
TGTGCCAGCAGCTCCTCGGACACCCGACACTATGGCTACACCTTC
>TRBJ2-7|once|TRBV9|.
CASSPEGGGSYEQYF
TGTGCCAGCAGCCCCGAGGGGGGGGGCTCCTACGAGCAGTACTTC
>TRBJ1-3|.|TRBV21-1|.
CASSTTTVPGNTIYF
TGTGCCAGCAGCACGACGACAGTACCTGGAAACACCATATATTTT
>TRBJ1-2|.|TRBV7-3|TRBD1
CASSHRGGNYGYTF
TGTGCCAGCAGCCACAGGGGCGGTAACTATGGCTACACCTTC
>TRBJ2-7|.|TRBV11-2|TRBD1
CASSSTGTGGEQYF
TGTGCCAGCAGCTCGACCGGGACAGGGGGCGAGCAGTACTTC
>TRBJ2-7|.|TRBV11-2|TRBD2
CASSPGLAGVEQYF
TGTGCCAGCAGCCCGGGACTAGCGGGGGTCGAGCAGTACTTC